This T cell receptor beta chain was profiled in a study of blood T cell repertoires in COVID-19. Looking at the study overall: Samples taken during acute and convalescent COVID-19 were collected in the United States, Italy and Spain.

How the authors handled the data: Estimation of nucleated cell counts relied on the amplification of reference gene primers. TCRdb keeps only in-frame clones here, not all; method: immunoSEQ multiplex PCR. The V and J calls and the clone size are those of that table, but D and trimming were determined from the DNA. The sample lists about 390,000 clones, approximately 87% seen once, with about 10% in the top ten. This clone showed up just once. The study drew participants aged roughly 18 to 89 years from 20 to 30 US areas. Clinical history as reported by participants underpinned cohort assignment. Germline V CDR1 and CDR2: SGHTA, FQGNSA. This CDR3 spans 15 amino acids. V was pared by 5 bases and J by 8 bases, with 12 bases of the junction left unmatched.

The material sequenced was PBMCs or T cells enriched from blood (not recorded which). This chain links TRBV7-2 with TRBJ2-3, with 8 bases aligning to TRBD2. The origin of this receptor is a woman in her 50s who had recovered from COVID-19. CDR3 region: CASSPRSGAGGTQYF. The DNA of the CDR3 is TGTGCCAGCAGCCCACGTAGCGGGGCCGGAGGTACGCAGTATTTT.